This T cell receptor (beta chain) originates from a study of T cells in Graves' hyperthyroidism and ophthalmopathy. This clonotype has ten or more counts. Amplification targeted TCR beta CDR3 regions from RNA transcripts. A set of HTBI primers served as the primers for a first-round RT-PCR of the TCR CDR3. TCRdb re-derived calls from the multiplex PCR reads in MiXCR, one entry per CDR3 protein. The table has fewer than 800,000 distinct CDR3 sequences, approximately 16% seen once. V was clipped by 6 bases and J by 12 bases; unmatched bases: 14. Looked up from germline, CDR1 is MDHEN and CDR2 is SYDVKM. This CDR3 comprises 14 residues.

This TCR was sampled from a man between 18 and 29 years old with Graves' hyperthyroidism. The V gene is TRBV28, the J gene TRBJ2-1; TRBD1 matches 7 bases. What was sequenced was blood. CDR3 DNA: TGTGCCAGCAGCTCGGACAGGATAATGATGTGGCAGTTCTTC. Residues: CASSSDRIMMWQFF.